This T cell receptor beta chain was sequenced for a study of OX40 agonist ivuxolimab in advanced cancers. The CDR3 runs to 13 residues. Trimming took 6 bases from V and 9 from J; bases not matched to a gene: 6. Germline values: CDR1 SQVTM, CDR2 ANQGSEA. Sequencing was performed with immunoSEQ multiplex PCR; in TCRdb, only in-frame clones are kept and a portion is missing. The sample lists tens of thousands of clones; about 86% were seen once. The origin of this receptor is an adult with an advanced solid tumor such as melanoma, head and neck, liver or kidney cancer. The V call is TRBV29-1, the J call TRBJ2-2; 11 positions agree with TRBD2. The sequencing here drew on CD4+ or CD8+ T cells sorted from blood, taken in a trial of the OX40 agonist ivuxolimab. The CDR3 sequence: CSVQTSGVRELFF. CDR3 in DNA: TGCAGCGTCCAGACTAGCGGGGTCCGGGAGCTGTTTTTT.